The rows below give T cell receptor beta chains drawn from one sample of a study of shared clonotypes between healthy human individuals. Using immunoSEQ multiplex PCR, the repertoire was profiled, and TCRdb retains in-frame clones only, with some absent. This repertoire shows under 2,500,000 clones, 90% to 96% found once; its top ten account for roughly 0.13%. The source material was naive CD4+ T cells sorted from blood. Every receptor here comes from a young man in good health. Each CDR3 is given with its conserved first and last residue. D genes are given only for firm matches. Clone size is given for some rows only: seen once, a few or many times, or a class if the clone is expanded.

D gene	clone size	V gene	J gene	CDR3 DNA	CDR3 protein
NA	NA	TRBV18	TRBJ1-5	TGTGCCAGCGGCCCGTACAATCAGCCCCAGCATTTT	CASGPYNQPQHF
TRBD1	NA	TRBV27	TRBJ1-3	TGTGCCAGCAGTTTCTTGAACAGGGGACGGGGGTCCTCTGGAAACACCATATATTTT	CASSFLNRGRGSSGNTIYF
TRBD1	NA	TRBV5-1	TRBJ2-7	TGCGCCAGCAGTCGGACAGGGGACCCCTACGAGCAGTACTTC	CASSRTGDPYEQYF
NA	once	TRBV6-4	TRBJ1-6	TGTGCCAGCAGTCCTGAGGCTTATAATTCACCCCTCCACTTT	CASSPEAYNSPLHF
TRBD2	NA	TRBV7-2	TRBJ2-1	TGTGCCAGCAGCCTCGGGACTAGCGGGTACAATGAGCAGTTCTTC	CASSLGTSGYNEQFF
TRBD1	NA	TRBV6-6	TRBJ1-1	TGTGCCAGCGGAGGGGGGACAGGGAAATCTGAAGCTTTCTTT	CASGGGTGKSEAFF
NA	NA	TRBV7-9	TRBJ1-5	TGTGCCAGCAGCGGGGGGGGACAGCCCCAGCATTTT	CASSGGGQPQHF
TRBD1	NA	TRBV5-1	TRBJ1-4	TGCGCCAGCAGCCGGGACAGGGGAAATGAAAAACTGTTTTTT	CASSRDRGNEKLFF
TRBD1	NA	TRBV5-1	TRBJ2-7	TGCGCCAGCAGCTCTTCGGGGACAGGTTCCTACGAGCAGTACTTC	CASSSSGTGSYEQYF
NA	NA	TRBV25-1	TRBJ1-5	TGTGCCAGCAGTGAAGCGCGTCACAGTCAGCCCCAGCATTTT	CASSEARHSQPQHF
TRBD2	NA	TRBV5-1	TRBJ2-5	TGCGCCAGCAGCTTGACCGCTCTAGCGGGGGGAGAGACCCAGTACTTC	CASSLTALAGGETQYF
TRBD2	NA	TRBV5-1	TRBJ2-6	TGCGCCAGCAGCTTGCGCGGGGGTACTGGGGCCAACGTCCTGACTTTC	CASSLRGGTGANVLTF
NA	NA	TRBV6-6	TRBJ1-4	TGTGCCAGCTGGCATGGTAGGAAAACTACTAATGAAAAACTGTTTTTT	CASWHGRKTTNEKLFF
TRBD2	NA	TRBV29-1	TRBJ2-3	TGCAGCGTTGAATATGGACTAGCGGGGAGCACAGATACGCAGTATTTT	CSVEYGLAGSTDTQYF
NA	NA	TRBV30	TRBJ2-7	TGTGCCTGGACCCTAACTCGGACTAACGGGAACACCTACGAGCAGTACTTC	CAWTLTRTNGNTYEQYF
TRBD1	NA	TRBV18	TRBJ1-6	TGTGCCAGCTCACAAGACAGGGGCGATAATTCACCCCTCCACTTT	CASSQDRGDNSPLHF
TRBD1	NA	TRBV25-1	TRBJ1-1	TGTGCCAGCAGTCTCTGGGACAGTCGGAACACTGAAGCTTTCTTT	CASSLWDSRNTEAFF
NA	once	TRBV6-5	TRBJ2-1	TGTGCCAGCAGTACCATCCGGGCCTCCTACAATGAGCAGTTCTTC	CASSTIRASYNEQFF
NA	NA	TRBV7-9	TRBJ1-2	TGTGCCAGCAGCTCGCAGTCTGGGCCGGGTGGCTACACCTTC	CASSSQSGPGGYTF
TRBD1	NA	TRBV5-5	TRBJ2-7	TGTGCCAGCAGCCGTGAGACAGGGGCTTTTTCCTACGAGCAGTACTTC	CASSRETGAFSYEQYF
NA	NA	TRBV7-9	TRBJ1-1	TGTGCCAGCAGCTTAGATATCATGAACACTGAAGCTTTCTTT	CASSLDIMNTEAFF
NA	few	TRBV10-3	TRBJ1-2	TGTGCCATCAGTGAGCCAAGGACAGTTTATGGCTACACCTTC	CAISEPRTVYGYTF
NA	NA	TRBV30	TRBJ1-5	TGTGCCTGGAGTAGCAGGGGACCAAGCAATCAGCCCCAGCATTTT	CAWSSRGPSNQPQHF
NA	NA	TRBV27	TRBJ1-1	TGTGCCAGCAGGTCAACCAGGGTTGGGAACACTGAAGCTTTCTTT	CASRSTRVGNTEAFF
NA	NA	TRBV4-1	TRBJ1-1	TGCGCCAGCAGCCAAGGGCGGGTGGGGAACACTGAAGCTTTCTTT	CASSQGRVGNTEAFF
NA	NA	TRBV30	TRBJ1-5	TGTGCCTGGAGTGCCGGGACATATGGCCAGCCCCAGCATTTT	CAWSAGTYGQPQHF
TRBD2	NA	TRBV9	TRBJ2-7	TGTGCCAGCAGCCCCCGGACTAGCGGGGGGCAAGACGAGCAGTACTTC	CASSPRTSGGQDEQYF
NA	NA	TRBV28	TRBJ2-6	TGTGCCAGCAGTTTCACTGACCTCTCTGGGGCCAACGTCCTGACTTTC	CASSFTDLSGANVLTF
TRBD2	NA	TRBV7-2	TRBJ2-5	TGTGCCAGCAGCCGCGGGAGTCAAGAGACCCAGTACTTC	CASSRGSQETQYF
NA	NA	TRBV19	TRBJ1-5	TGTGCCAGTAGTTGGGCTGATCAGCCCCAGCATTTT	CASSWADQPQHF
NA	once	TRBV5-4	TRBJ2-2	TGTGCCAGCAGCTTGGGTGGGGGAGACACCGGGGAGCTGTTTTTT	CASSLGGGDTGELFF